The 11 T cell receptor beta chains below come from one sample, sequenced in a study of cytomegalovirus exposure and HLA in healthy donors. The PCR ran on 60 Vbeta and 13 Jbeta primers. TCRdb keeps only in-frame clones here, not all; method: immunoSEQ multiplex PCR. This table holds roughly 100,000 clones, 65% to 85% found once. Specimen: PBMCs. All receptors derive from a man between 35 and 55 years old in good health and CMV-seropositive.

The V call is TRBV2, the J call TRBJ1-6; TRBD1 aligns across 7 bases. Per germline, CDR1 SNHLY and CDR2 FYNNEI. This CDR3 region has 15 residues. V shed 3 bases, J shed 10 bases, and the junction held 9 bases outside the gene matches. CDR3 bases: TGTGCCAGCAGTGAGTACAGGGGTAGCGGCTCACCCCTCCACTTT. Translated: CASSEYRGSGSPLHF.

The J gene is TRBJ2-7, the V gene TRBV6-7; 8 nucleotides match TRBD2. TRBV6-7 is filed as an ORF, its function uncertain. V lost 5 bases and J lost 2; bases outside the gene matches: 8. CDR3 length: 15 amino acids. CDR3 DNA sequence: TGTGCCAGCAGTATTCCGGGACTAGACCCCTACGAGCAGTACTTC. This gives the protein CASSIPGLDPYEQYF.

The genes are TRBV4-1 and TRBJ1-1; D gene uncertain. The V gene's germline CDR1 is MGHRA and CDR2 YSYEKL. The CDR3 is 16 amino acids. The ends were cut back, 1 base at V and 8 bases at J, with 20 bases in the middle. The CDR3 DNA reads as TGCGCCAGCAGCCAAGGGGTGGTAGCCTTTAAGGAAGAAGCTTTCTTT. It translates to CASSQGVVAFKEEAFF.

The CDR3 DNA follows: TGTGCCAGCAGCGTAGAGGCAGGGGACCACAATGAGCAGTTCTTC. It codes for CASSVEAGDHNEQFF. The chain carries TRBV9 and TRBJ2-1, with D tentatively TRBD1 (6 bases). V lost 0 bases, J lost 5 bases, and 12 bases lay in between. The germline gives CDR1 SGDLS, CDR2 YYNGEE. This CDR3 contains 15 residues. Full variable domain (remainder filled in from reference TRBV9 and TRBJ2-1): DSGVTQTPKHLITATGQRVTLRCSPRSGDLSVYWYQQSLDQGLQFLIQYYNGEERAKGNILERFSAQQFPDLHSELNLSSLELGDSALYFCASSVEAGDHNEQFFGPGTRLTVL.

The chain combines TRBV10-3 with TRBJ2-5, with D tentatively TRBD1 (5 bases). The CDR3 loop spans 13 amino acids. V was cut by 7 bases and J by 3 bases, with 12 bases left in between. Germline CDR1 reads ENHRY; CDR2 reads SYGVKD. DNA for the CDR3: TGTGCCATCACTGGGGCGACAGAAGAGACCCAGTACTTC. It codes for CAITGATEETQYF.

Concerning this clone itself: The sample holds other DNA sequences that translate to the same CDR3. The rearrangement links TRBV18 to TRBJ2-3, with D uncertain. The V end was cut by 4 bases, the J end by 1 base, with 6 bases between. The CDR3 contains 13 residues. Germline CDR1 KGHSH, CDR2 LQKENI. The chain's CDR3 is CASSRGGTDTQYF. In nucleotides, the CDR3 is TGTGCCAGCTCACGCGGCGGCACAGATACGCAGTATTTT.

The chain joins TRBV4-1 to TRBJ1-1; D unclear. V was clipped by 4 bases and J by 3 bases, with 15 bases between them. The germline CDR1 and CDR2 sequences are MGHRA and YSYEKL. The CDR3 extends over 15 amino acids. The DNA of the CDR3 is TGCGCCAGCAGCCTCGGGCCCGGGAGAGACACTGAAGCTTTCTTT. It codes for CASSLGPGRDTEAFF.

V and J are TRBV7-2 and TRBJ2-7, with unresolved D. CDR1 is SGHTA, CDR2 FQGNSA, per germline. This CDR3 contains 14 residues. V was trimmed by 2 bases and J by 2 bases, leaving 10 bases between them. CDR3 loop: CASSLFVGTYEQYF. The CDR3 DNA reads as TGTGCCAGCAGCTTATTTGTCGGTACCTACGAGCAGTACTTC. Variable domain in full (rest from reference TRBV7-2 and TRBJ2-7): GAGVSQSPSNKVTEKGKDVELRCDPISGHTALYWYRQSLGQGLEFLIYFQGNSAPDKSGLPSDRFSAERTGGSVSTLTIQRTQQEDSAVYLCASSLFVGTYEQYFGPGTRLTVT.

The chain is built from TRBV4-2 and TRBJ1-1; D gene unclear. With 4 bases removed from V and 2 bases from J, the gap between germline ends came to 14 bases. The CDR3 is 15 amino acids. CDR1 is LGHNA and CDR2 is YNFKEQ in the germline V gene. CDR3 in DNA: TGTGCCAGCAGCCCCGTCGGGGTTTCCAACACTGAAGCTTTCTTT. Encoded protein: CASSPVGVSNTEAFF.

This chain joins TRBV5-5 and TRBJ2-7; D is possibly TRBD1 (5 bases). The CDR3 totals 12 residues. Germline V gives CDR1 SGHKS, CDR2 YYEKEE (reference sequence). V lost 4 bases to trimming and J lost 5 bases, with 10 bases between them. CDR3 coding DNA: TGTGCCAGCAGCCAACAGGAGAACGAGCAGTACTTC. This gives the protein CASSQQENEQYF. The full variable domain, completed using reference TRBV5-5 and TRBJ2-7, is DAGVTQSPTHLIKTRGQQVTLRCSPISGHKSVSWYQQVLGQGPQFIFQYYEKEERGRGNFPDRFSARQFPNYSSELNVNALLLGDSALYLCASSQQENEQYFGPGTRLTVT.

A few counts support this clone. The V call is TRBV6-1, the J call TRBJ2-3; D is perhaps TRBD1 (6 bases). V lost 5 bases to trimming and J lost 1 base, with 13 bases between them. The CDR3 spans 15 residues. Per germline, CDR1 MNHNS and CDR2 SASEGT. CDR3 region: CASSPLWTGTDTQYF. The CDR3 DNA is TGTGCCAGCAGTCCCCTCTGGACAGGCACAGATACGCAGTATTTT.